These T cell receptor beta chains were read from a single sample in a study of tumor-infiltrating lymphocytes in primary liver carcinoma. TCRdb processed the multiplex PCR reads anew with MiXCR; each CDR3 protein has one entry. In the table there are 150,000 to 200,000 distinct CDR3 sequences, about 65% of which are singletons. The material sequenced was peripheral blood. Receptors originate from a woman aged 55-75 years with primary liver carcinoma and hepatitis B virus infection. CDR3s include the opening cysteine and the closing phenylalanine or tryptophan. Fields, in order: CDR3 length, V gene, D gene, clone size, J gene, CDR3 DNA, CDR3 protein. The D gene is left open where the match is weak. Clone sizes are given selectively: once, few, many, or a class where the clone is expanded.

len: 18
v_gene: TRBV10-2
d_gene: -
abundance: -
j_gene: TRBJ2-2
CDR3nt: TGCACCAGCAGTGAGTCCGGTGCGTGGGTTAGAGACACCGGGGAGCTGTTTTTT
CDR3aa: CTSSESGAWVRDTGELFF

len: 16
v_gene: TRBV5-1
d_gene: TRBD2
abundance: -
j_gene: TRBJ2-3
CDR3nt: TGCGTCAGCAGCCTCCTGGCTAGCGGGAGTGCAGATACGCAGTATTTT
CDR3aa: CVSSLLASGSADTQYF

len: 16
v_gene: TRBV12-3/TRBV12-4
d_gene: TRBD2
abundance: -
j_gene: TRBJ2-3
CDR3nt: TGTGCCAGCAGTTTTCAGCCGAGAGCGGGGATAGATACGCAGTATTTT
CDR3aa: CASSFQPRAGIDTQYF

len: 15
v_gene: TRBV29-1
d_gene: -
abundance: -
j_gene: TRBJ1-4
CDR3nt: TGCAGCGTTGTAGATACACAGGGTGCTAATGAAAAACTGTCTTTT
CDR3aa: CSVVDTQGANEKLSF

len: 14
v_gene: TRBV5-1
d_gene: -
abundance: few
j_gene: TRBJ2-3
CDR3nt: TGCGCCAGCAGCTTGAGACAGAGCACGGATACGCAGTATTTT
CDR3aa: CASSLRQSTDTQYF

len: 15
v_gene: TRBV4-1
d_gene: TRBD1
abundance: -
j_gene: TRBJ1-5
CDR3nt: TGCGCCAGCAGCCAATCCTGGGGACAGCGACAACCCCAGCATTTT
CDR3aa: CASSQSWGQRQPQHF

len: 12
v_gene: TRBV30
d_gene: -
abundance: -
j_gene: TRBJ2-1
CDR3nt: TGTGCCTGGAGTGTTAGACGGGATGAGCAGTTCTTC
CDR3aa: CAWSVRRDEQFF

len: 12
v_gene: TRBV11-2
d_gene: -
abundance: -
j_gene: TRBJ2-4
CDR3nt: TGTGCCAGCAGTTTAGTAGGAAACATTCAGTACTTC
CDR3aa: CASSLVGNIQYF

len: 16
v_gene: TRBV18
d_gene: TRBD1
abundance: -
j_gene: TRBJ2-7
CDR3nt: TGTGCCAGCTCACTAAGAAGGGACAGGGGGACGGACGAGCAGTACTTC
CDR3aa: CASSLRRDRGTDEQYF

len: 13
v_gene: TRBV10-2
d_gene: -
abundance: -
j_gene: TRBJ2-7
CDR3nt: TGTGCCAACCACGTCAGCGGCGCCTACGAGCAGTACTTC
CDR3aa: CANHVSGAYEQYF

len: 14
v_gene: TRBV6-5
d_gene: TRBD1
abundance: few
j_gene: TRBJ2-5
CDR3nt: TGTGCCAGCAGACAACAGGGGAATCGAGGGACCCAGTACTTC
CDR3aa: CASRQQGNRGTQYF

len: 14
v_gene: TRBV28
d_gene: -
abundance: few
j_gene: TRBJ1-2
CDR3nt: TGTGCCAGCAGCCTACAGGGTCCAGGGATTGGCTACACCTTC
CDR3aa: CASSLQGPGIGYTF

len: 16
v_gene: TRBV28
d_gene: -
abundance: many
j_gene: TRBJ1-3
CDR3nt: TGTGCCAGCAGTTCCCCCGCGGGTATCGGAGGAAACACCATATATTTT
CDR3aa: CASSSPAGIGGNTIYF

len: 15
v_gene: TRBV11-3
d_gene: TRBD1
abundance: -
j_gene: TRBJ2-3
CDR3nt: TGTGCCAGCAGCAGAACGGGACAGGGTACAGATAAGCAGTATTTT
CDR3aa: CASSRTGQGTDKQYF

len: 16
v_gene: TRBV29-1
d_gene: -
abundance: -
j_gene: TRBJ1-2
CDR3nt: TGCAGAGTTAGAGGGGAGGGTTCGAGGGAAAACTATGGTTACACCTTC
CDR3aa: CRVRGEGSRENYGYTF

len: 17
v_gene: TRBV4-1
d_gene: TRBD2
abundance: -
j_gene: TRBJ2-1
CDR3nt: TGCACCAGCAGGAGGAGGCGGGAGGGCCCGGTCTACAATGAGCAGTTCTTC
CDR3aa: CTSRRRREGPVYNEQFF

len: 14
v_gene: TRBV6-2/TRBV6-3
d_gene: -
abundance: -
j_gene: TRBJ2-7
CDR3nt: TGTGCCAGCATTCAGGACGGTGGGGCCTGCGAGCAGTACTTT
CDR3aa: CASIQDGGACEQYF

len: 16
v_gene: TRBV11-2
d_gene: -
abundance: -
j_gene: TRBJ1-5
CDR3nt: TGTGCCAGCAGCTTAGGAGGTGCGGGGGGGCAACAGCCCCAGCATTTT
CDR3aa: CASSLGGAGGQQPQHF

len: 11
v_gene: TRBV4-1
d_gene: -
abundance: many
j_gene: TRBJ1-2
CDR3nt: TGCGCCAGCAGCGGCCGCTATGGCTACACCTTC
CDR3aa: CASSGRYGYTF

len: 14
v_gene: TRBV5-1
d_gene: -
abundance: -
j_gene: TRBJ1-2
CDR3nt: TGCGCCAGCAGCTTGAGCCGAGCTAACTATGGCTACACCTTC
CDR3aa: CASSLSRANYGYTF

len: 14
v_gene: TRBV11-2
d_gene: -
abundance: -
j_gene: TRBJ2-7
CDR3nt: TGTGCTAGCAGCTTATGGGGTCCGTCCTACGAGCACTACTTC
CDR3aa: CASSLWGPSYEHYF

len: 15
v_gene: TRBV2
d_gene: -
abundance: -
j_gene: TRBJ1-5
CDR3nt: TGTGCCAGCAGGAGGGGGACGTCGGCGAACCAGCCCCAGCGTTTT
CDR3aa: CASRRGTSANQPQRF

len: 16
v_gene: TRBV6-1
d_gene: TRBD2
abundance: -
j_gene: TRBJ2-1
CDR3nt: TGTGCGAGTTCAGACCCTAGCGGCAGAGCCTACAATGAGCAGCTCTTC
CDR3aa: CASSDPSGRAYNEQLF

len: 20
v_gene: TRBV4-2
d_gene: TRBD2
abundance: -
j_gene: TRBJ2-4
CDR3nt: TGTGCCGGCAGCCAAGAGTCCCCTAGCGGGGGGGTAGGGCCAGGAGACATTCAGCACTTC
CDR3aa: CAGSQESPSGGVGPGDIQHF

len: 11
v_gene: TRBV12-3/TRBV12-4
d_gene: -
abundance: many
j_gene: TRBJ1-2
CDR3nt: TGTGCCAGCAGGAGGGAATATGGCTACACCTTC
CDR3aa: CASRREYGYTF

len: 12
v_gene: TRBV14
d_gene: -
abundance: many
j_gene: TRBJ1-6
CDR3nt: TGTGCCAGCAGTTTGTCCGGTTCACCCCTCCACTTT
CDR3aa: CASSLSGSPLHF

len: 15
v_gene: TRBV28
d_gene: -
abundance: -
j_gene: TRBJ1-5
CDR3nt: TGTGCCAGCAGTTTAGCCTGGGACATAGGTCAGCCCCAGCATTTT
CDR3aa: CASSLAWDIGQPQHF

len: 15
v_gene: TRBV5-1
d_gene: -
abundance: -
j_gene: TRBJ2-7
CDR3nt: TGCGCCAGCAGCCCCGGGACACTCAGCTCCTACGAGCAGTACTTC
CDR3aa: CASSPGTLSSYEQYF

len: 17
v_gene: TRBV11-2
d_gene: -
abundance: once
j_gene: TRBJ2-2
CDR3nt: TGTGTCAGCAGCCCAGTAAGCAGGGGACTTGTCACCGGGGAGCTGTTTTTT
CDR3aa: CVSSPVSRGLVTGELFF

len: 14
v_gene: TRBV4-2
d_gene: TRBD2
abundance: many
j_gene: TRBJ2-5
CDR3nt: TGTGCCAGCAGCCAGGGGGGGAGGTTCGAGACCCAGTACTTC
CDR3aa: CASSQGGRFETQYF

len: 15
v_gene: TRBV28
d_gene: TRBD1
abundance: -
j_gene: TRBJ1-2
CDR3nt: TGTGCCAGCAGTTTTTCCCCGGGACAGGGATATGGCTACACCTTC
CDR3aa: CASSFSPGQGYGYTF

len: 16
v_gene: TRBV12-3/TRBV12-4
d_gene: TRBD2
abundance: -
j_gene: TRBJ2-7
CDR3nt: TGTGCCAGCAGTCCCGGGACTAGGAGGAGGGCCTACGAGCAGTACTTC
CDR3aa: CASSPGTRRRAYEQYF

len: 13
v_gene: TRBV29-1
d_gene: TRBD1
abundance: -
j_gene: TRBJ2-1
CDR3nt: TGCAGTGTCGAACAGGGGTTCGTGGGTGAGCAGTTCTTC
CDR3aa: CSVEQGFVGEQFF

len: 14
v_gene: TRBV11-2
d_gene: -
abundance: -
j_gene: TRBJ1-5
CDR3nt: TGTGCCAGCGGCTTTTTGGGTAGCAACCAGCCCCAGCATTTT
CDR3aa: CASGFLGSNQPQHF

len: 14
v_gene: TRBV6-2/TRBV6-3
d_gene: -
abundance: once
j_gene: TRBJ2-2
CDR3nt: TGTGCCGGTGGCGGGGTACCGAACACCGGGGAACTGTTTTTT
CDR3aa: CAGGGVPNTGELFF